The 19 T cell receptor beta chains given below trace back to one sample, sequenced in a study of molecular identifiers for immune sequencing clone quantification. TCRdb re-derived calls from the PCR reads in MiXCR, one entry per CDR3 protein. Among about 320,000 distinct CDR3 sequences listed, 24% were seen once. Sequencing was carried out using naive CD8+ T cells from blood, with Jurkat cell RNA spiked in. Subset defined: FACS-sorted CD8+CD4-CCR7+CD45RA+ naive T cells. These receptors all stem from a human donor in good health. Some libraries in this study had Jurkat cell RNA spiked in.

Worth noting for this clonotype: A much larger clone sits a single nucleotide away, making a read error possible. This sequence joins TRBV30 and TRBJ2-7; D remains ambiguous. Trimming shortened V by 3 bases and J by 6 bases, and 9 bases separated the two germline ends. The length of the CDR3 is 11 residues. CDR1 and CDR2 from the germline V gene are GTSNPN and SVGIG (reference sequence). The CDR3 loop is CAWREPSEQYF. For the CDR3, the DNA is TGTGCCTGGAGGGAGCCTTCCGAGCAGTACTTC.

This clonotype was seen a single time. Its ends do not fully match the called genes, so a read error is possible. The rearrangement links TRBV2 to TRBJ2-6; D is possibly TRBD1 (5 bases). Germline-derived CDR1 and CDR2 are SNHLY and FYNNEI. This CDR3 has 15 amino acids. DNA of the CDR3: TGTGCCAGCAGTGAAGCAAGAACTGGGGCCAACGCCCTGACTTTC. This gives the protein CASSEARTGANALTF. The whole variable domain, remainder taken from reference TRBV2 and TRBJ2-6, is EPEVTQTPSHQVTQMGQEVILRCVPISNHLYFYWYRQILGQKVEFLVSFYNNEISEKSEIFDDQFSVERPDGSNFTLKIRSTKLEDSAMYFCASSEARTGANALTFGAGSRLTVL.

Ten or more counts support this clonotype. The chain uses TRBV12-5 and TRBJ1-1; D remains unclear. CDR1 is LGHNT and CDR2 is FRNRAP in the germline V gene. The CDR3 sequence is 14 residues long. Trimming cost V 2 bases and J 0 bases, with 7 bases left between them. The DNA for the CDR3 is TGTGCTAGTGGTTTGAGTTCGATGAACACTGAAGCTTTCTTT. It encodes CASGLSSMNTEAFF. The full variable domain, its missing parts supplied by reference TRBV12-5 and TRBJ1-1, is DARVTQTPRHKVTEMGQEVTMRCQPILGHNTVFWYRQTMMQGLELLAYFRNRAPLDDSGMPKDRFSAEMPDATLATLKIQPSEPRDSAVYFCASGLSSMNTEAFFGQGTRLTVV.

The chain combines TRBV19 with TRBJ1-1; possible D gene TRBD1, 6 bases. V dropped 1 base and J dropped 5 bases, with 14 bases sitting between them. CDR3 size: 15 residues. Germline CDR1 is LNHDA and CDR2 is SQIVND (reference sequence). The CDR3 nucleotides read TGTGCCAGTAGTATAGGTGTCCGGGGGCGGACTGAAGCTTTCTTT. This gives the protein CASSIGVRGRTEAFF. Filled out from reference TRBV19 and TRBJ1-1, the complete variable domain reads DGGITQSPKYLFRKEGQNVTLSCEQNLNHDAMYWYRQDPGQGLRLIYYSQIVNDFQKGDIAEGYSVSREKKESFPLTVTSAQKNPTAFYLCASSIGVRGRTEAFFGQGTRLTVV.

This clonotype was found a few times. CDR3 amino acids: CASSYSGTSYEQYF. The CDR3, as DNA: TGTGCCAGCAGTTACTCTGGGACTTCCTACGAGCAGTACTTC. The chain combines TRBV6-5 with TRBJ2-7, with TRBD2 as a possible D gene (6 bases). The V end lost 0 bases, the J end lost 1 base, and 7 bases lay between the germline ends. The CDR3 extends over 14 amino acids. CDR1 and CDR2 (germline): MNHEY, SVGAGI.

This clonotype was observed a few times. J is TRBJ1-2 and V is TRBV5-4; D is ambiguous. The germline V gene has CDR1 SGHNT and CDR2 YYREEE (reference sequence). V was cut by 3 bases and J by 3 bases, with 6 bases left in between. This CDR3 contains 12 residues. CDR3 DNA: TGTGCCAGCAGCTCGTTCGACTATGGCTACACCTTC. Its protein product is CASSSFDYGYTF.

This clonotype was detected many times. This chain uses TRBV10-2 with TRBJ1-1; tentatively, D is TRBD1 (5 bases). The CDR3 totals 17 residues. V was shortened by 5 bases and J by 5 bases, with 24 bases between the two germline ends. The V gene's germline CDR1 is WSHSY and CDR2 SAAADI. The CDR3 nucleotides are TGCGCCAGCAGTCAATCGGCAGGGAGATATTCAGTAACTGAAGCTTTCTTT. Protein sequence: CASSQSAGRYSVTEAFF.

This clonotype was seen ten or more times. The chain links TRBV9 to TRBJ1-5, with a possible D match to TRBD1 (5 bases). V was clipped by 2 bases and J by 7 bases, with 13 bases between them. The CDR3 loop spans 14 amino acids. Germline assignment: CDR1 SGDLS and CDR2 YYNGEE. The CDR3 protein is CASSVASDSQPQHF. In DNA form, the CDR3 reads TGTGCCAGCAGCGTTGCTTCCGACAGCCAGCCCCAGCATTTT.

Ten or more counts support this clonotype. This sequence joins TRBV9 and TRBJ2-5, with 7 bases identical to TRBD2. Germline V gene data show CDR1 as SGDLS and CDR2 as YYNGEE. The V and J ends lost 3 bases and 4 bases, in that order; junction bases with no gene match: 3. This CDR3 has 13 residues. CDR3 sequence (DNA): TGTGCCAGCAGCGCTAGCGGTCCAGAGACCCAGTACTTC. Amino acid sequence: CASSASGPETQYF.

Points on this clonotype: This may be a read error, as it is one base from a much larger clone. This rearrangement joins TRBV29-1 to TRBJ2-7; 7 nucleotides line up with TRBD1. J was trimmed by 6 bases and V by 2 bases; bases with no gene match: 4. CDR1 is SQVTM, CDR2 ANQGSEA, per germline. This CDR3 region has 12 residues. The chain's CDR3 is CSVETGDGEQYF. In DNA form, the CDR3 reads TGCAGCGTTGAAACAGGGGACGGCGAGCAGTACTTC.

The V and J genes are TRBV27 and TRBJ2-1, with D perhaps assigned TRBD1 or TRBD2 (6 bases each). Trimming removed 0 bases from V and 4 bases from J, with 16 bases in between. Germline CDR1 is MNHEY and CDR2 is SMNVEV (reference sequence). This CDR3 contains 17 residues. Here the CDR3 reads CASSLSGGPGPYNEQFF. The CDR3 nucleotides are TGTGCCAGCAGTTTATCGGGGGGCCCAGGGCCTTACAATGAGCAGTTCTTC.

The chain combines TRBV20-1 with TRBJ1-4; D is unresolved. The CDR3 runs to 15 residues. CDR1 DFQATT and CDR2 SNEGSKA come from the germline V gene (reference sequence). V was pared by 3 bases and J by 0 bases, with 11 bases between. The CDR3 spells CSASSGLATNEKLFF. The CDR3 DNA is TGCAGTGCTAGTAGCGGGCTTGCAACTAATGAAAAACTGTTTTTT.

On this clonotype: A read error may be the cause here, since a much bigger clone is one base away. The V call is TRBV6-2 or TRBV6-3, the J call TRBJ1-1; 7 nucleotides align to TRBD1. This CDR3 contains 16 residues. In germline, CDR1 is MNHEY, CDR2 SVGEGT. Trimming removed 10 bases from V and 2 bases from J; junction bases left unmatched: 16. The CDR3 protein is CATPVAGTELNTEAFF. As DNA, the CDR3 is TGTGCCACCCCCGTGGCCGGGACAGAGCTTAACACTGAAGCTTTCTTT.

Comment on this clonotype: A clone one base away is much larger, so this may be a read error. The chain links TRBV7-9 to TRBJ1-5; D perhaps matches TRBD1 (5 bases). The CDR3 covers 14 residues. CDR1 SEHNR and CDR2 FQNEAQ come from the germline V gene (reference sequence). The CDR3 coding sequence is TGTGCCAGCAGCTCCTCTACAGGAAATCGGCCCCAGCATTTT. Protein product: CASSSSTGNRPQHF.

The table lists this clonotype with many counts. The V call is TRBV6-6, the J call TRBJ1-5, with 12 bases lining up with TRBD1. The V gene's germline CDR1 is MNHNY and CDR2 SVGAGI (reference sequence). This CDR3 comprises 17 residues. J was trimmed by 8 bases and V by 0 bases; bases with no gene match: 8. The CDR3 nucleotides are TGTGCCAGCAGTTACTCCCGGGACAGGGGGCCCGGGGAGCCCCAGCATTTT. Protein sequence: CASSYSRDRGPGEPQHF.

This clonotype has a single count. One end of the junction is discordant with germline, which a read error may explain. The CDR3 DNA reads as TGCGCCAGCGGCCAAGGGGGGCAGAGGGACGAGCAGTACTTC. Translating gives CASGQGGQRDEQYF. The chain recombines TRBV4-1 with TRBJ2-7; perhaps D is TRBD1 or TRBD2 (6 bases each). Germline V CDR1 and CDR2: MGHRA, YSYEKL. This CDR3 comprises 14 residues.

This clonotype came up many times. This chain uses TRBV4-3 with TRBJ2-3, with D hard to call. Trimming pared 0 bases from V and 7 bases from J, leaving 17 bases between. The germline V gene encodes CDR1 LGHNA and CDR2 YSLEER. The CDR3 totals 16 residues. CDR3 nucleotides: TGCGCCAGCAGCCAAGATCTGATGGGCATGGCAAATACGCAGTATTTT. Translating it yields CASSQDLMGMANTQYF.

This clonotype was detected a few times. The genes are TRBV19 and TRBJ1-5, with D possibly being TRBD1 (6 bases). The CDR3 consists of 15 residues. Per the germline V gene, CDR1 is LNHDA and CDR2 is SQIVND (reference sequence). Trimming stripped 5 bases from V and 3 bases from J, with 14 bases between. Written as DNA, the CDR3 is TGTGCCAGTAGTCCTTACCACAGGGCCAATCAGCCCCAGCATTTT. Translated, it gives CASSPYHRANQPQHF.

The chain combines TRBV10-1 with TRBJ1-1; D is uncertain. Per germline, CDR1 WNHNN and CDR2 SYGVQD (reference sequence). The CDR3 has 13 amino acids. Trimming pared 3 bases from V and 2 bases from J, leaving 7 bases between. The CDR3 sequence: CASSEGLNTEAFF. The DNA of the CDR3 is TGCGCCAGCAGTGAAGGGCTAAACACTGAAGCTTTCTTT.